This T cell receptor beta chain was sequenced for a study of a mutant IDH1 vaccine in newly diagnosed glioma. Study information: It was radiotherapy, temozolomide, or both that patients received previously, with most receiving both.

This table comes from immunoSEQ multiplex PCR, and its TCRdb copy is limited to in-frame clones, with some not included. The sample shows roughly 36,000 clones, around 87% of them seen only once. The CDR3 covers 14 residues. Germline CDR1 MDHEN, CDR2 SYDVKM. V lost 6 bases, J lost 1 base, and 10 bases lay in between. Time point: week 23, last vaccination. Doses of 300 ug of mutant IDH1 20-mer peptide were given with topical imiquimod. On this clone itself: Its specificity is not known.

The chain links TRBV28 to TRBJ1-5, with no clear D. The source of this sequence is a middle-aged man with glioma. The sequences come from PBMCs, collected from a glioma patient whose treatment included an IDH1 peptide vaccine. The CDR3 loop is CASRRTGSNQPQHF. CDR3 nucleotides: TGTGCCAGCAGAAGAACGGGGAGCAATCAGCCCCAGCATTTT.